The 13 T cell receptor beta chains reported below all come from one sample, sequenced in a study of blood T cell dynamics during melanoma immunotherapy. As for time point: pre-treatment baseline. Measured with immunoSEQ multiplex PCR; TCRdb has only the in-frame clones, and not every one. This table holds 3,500 to 4,000 clones, approximately 97% found once. Sample: effector memory CD8+ T cells from blood, taken from a patient treated with checkpoint blockade. The source of these receptors is a human donor with melanoma.

The CDR3 nucleotides read TGTGCCAGCAGTGAAGCCACAGCTTTTACCTACGAGCAGTACTTC. It codes for CASSEATAFTYEQYF. The J gene is TRBJ2-7, the V gene TRBV2; D unresolved. CDR1 is SNHLY, CDR2 FYNNEI, per germline. Trimming cost V 0 bases and J 2 bases, with 11 bases left between them. This CDR3 region has 15 residues.

The chain recombines TRBV27 with TRBJ2-1, with 10 positions matching TRBD2. The CDR3 length is 14 residues. J lost 9 bases, V lost 2 bases, and 4 bases had no gene match. Germline-derived CDR1 and CDR2 are MNHEY and SMNVEV (reference sequence). The CDR3 coding sequence is TGTGCCAGCAGTTTACTAGCGGGAGCGGTTGAGCAGTTCTTC. Its protein product is CASSLLAGAVEQFF.

This chain links TRBV28 with TRBJ2-7; the match to TRBD2 covers 7 bases. V dropped 3 bases and J dropped 2; count of bases not matched to a gene: 13. Germline V gene sequence: CDR1 MDHEN, CDR2 SYDVKM. The CDR3 has 17 amino acids. The CDR3 is CASSFLLSSGSPYEQYF. CDR3 DNA: TGTGCCAGCAGTTTCCTACTCTCTAGCGGAAGCCCCTACGAGCAGTACTTC.

CDR3 DNA: TGTGCCAGCAGCCACTTAGGGACTAGCGGGTCCTACGAGCAGTACTTC. It codes for CASSHLGTSGSYEQYF. This rearrangement joins TRBV14 to TRBJ2-7; 12 positions agree with TRBD2. CDR1 is SGHDN, CDR2 FVKESK, per germline. The V gene end was trimmed by 3 bases and the J gene end by 1 base; junction bases not matched to a gene: 4. The CDR3 is 16 amino acids. Full variable domain (rest looked up from reference TRBV14 and TRBJ2-7): EAGVTQFPSHSVIEKGQTVTLRCDPISGHDNLYWYRRVMGKEIKFLLHFVKESKQDESGMPNNRFLAERTGGTYSTLKVQPAELEDSGVYFCASSHLGTSGSYEQYFGPGTRLTVT.

The chain couples TRBV10-1 to TRBJ1-1, with D uncertain. CDR3 length: 12 amino acids. CDR1 WNHNN and CDR2 SYGVQD come from the germline V gene (reference sequence). Trimming shortened V by 7 bases and J by 3 bases, and 9 bases separated the two germline ends. Written as DNA, the CDR3 is TGCGCCAGCAATGGAAGGGACACTGAAGCTTTCTTT. Amino acid sequence: CASNGRDTEAFF.

The J gene is TRBJ1-5, the V gene TRBV7-9, with TRBD1 identical over 7 bases. Germline V lookup: CDR1 SEHNR, CDR2 FQNEAQ (reference sequence). The trim removed 5 bases at V and 7 bases at J, leaving 2 bases unmatched. This CDR3 contains 12 residues. The CDR3 here is CASSQGVQPQHF. The CDR3 DNA reads as TGTGCCAGCAGCCAGGGGGTCCAGCCCCAGCATTTT.

The V and J genes are TRBV6-5 and TRBJ2-3, with TRBD2 as a possible D gene (5 bases). The ends were cut back, 9 bases at V and 0 bases at J, with 7 bases in the middle. The CDR3 contains 12 residues. Looked up from germline, CDR1 is MNHEY and CDR2 is SVGAGI. CDR3 amino acids: CASEGSTDTQYF. In DNA form, the CDR3 reads TGTGCCAGTGAGGGTAGCACAGATACGCAGTATTTT.

This chain uses TRBV14 with TRBJ1-1, with 8 positions matching TRBD1. The J segment lost 5 bases and the V segment lost 0 bases, leaving 5 bases of the junction unmatched. The CDR3 runs to 15 residues. Germline V gene sequence: CDR1 SGHDN, CDR2 FVKESK. The DNA of the CDR3 is TGTGCCAGCAGCCAAGAGCAGGGGGCGGGTACTGAAGCTTTCTTT. Encoded protein: CASSQEQGAGTEAFF.

This sequence joins TRBV27 and TRBJ2-7; 12 bases are a match to TRBD2. The CDR3 covers 15 residues. Losses at the gene ends were 4 bases for V and 4 bases for J; bases not matched to a gene: 5. Germline V gives CDR1 MNHEY, CDR2 SMNVEV (reference sequence). CDR3 nucleotides: TGTGCCAGCAGTTCACCGACTAGCGGGAGTTACGAGCAGTACTTC. Amino acids: CASSSPTSGSYEQYF.

This clone was seen more than once but under ten times. V usage is TRBV7-9 and J usage is TRBJ1-1, with D possibly matching TRBD1 (6 bases). Germline CDR1 SEHNR, CDR2 FQNEAQ (reference sequence). The CDR3 is 12 amino acids. V was shortened by 8 bases and J by 1 base, with 8 bases between the two germline ends. The CDR3 DNA reads TGTGCCAGCCGACAGGAGAACACTGAAGCTTTCTTT. Protein product: CASRQENTEAFF.

This chain joins TRBV11-2 and TRBJ1-5, with D unclear. V lost 4 bases to trimming and J lost 10 bases, with 11 bases between them. The CDR3 length is 12 residues. In germline, CDR1 is SGHAT, CDR2 FQNNGV. The CDR3 loop is CASSSSAGPQHF. Written as DNA, the CDR3 is TGTGCCAGCAGCTCCAGTGCCGGACCCCAGCATTTT.

V and J are TRBV29-1 and TRBJ2-7; D perhaps matches TRBD2 (6 bases). The germline gives CDR1 SQVTM, CDR2 ANQGSEA. The ends were cut back, 4 bases at V and 3 bases at J, with 10 bases in the middle. This CDR3 has 12 residues. The CDR3 region is CSVGPGLYEQYF. The CDR3 DNA follows: TGCAGCGTTGGGCCGGGACTCTACGAGCAGTACTTC.

The rearrangement links TRBV7-6 to TRBJ1-4; D call uncertain. Germline V gene data show CDR1 as SGHVS and CDR2 as FNYEAQ. CDR3 length: 17 residues. V shed 4 bases and J shed 0 bases, with 15 bases lying between them. CDR3 in amino acids: CASSSTQDPATNEKLFF. CDR3 sequence (DNA): TGTGCCAGCAGCTCAACGCAAGACCCGGCAACTAATGAAAAACTGTTTTTT. The full variable domain, its missing parts supplied by reference TRBV7-6 and TRBJ1-4, is GAGVSQSPRYKVTKRGQDVALRCDPISGHVSLYWYRQALGQGPEFLTYFNYEAQQDKSGLPNDRFSAERPEGSISTLTIQRTEQRDSAMYRCASSSTQDPATNEKLFFGSGTQLSVL.